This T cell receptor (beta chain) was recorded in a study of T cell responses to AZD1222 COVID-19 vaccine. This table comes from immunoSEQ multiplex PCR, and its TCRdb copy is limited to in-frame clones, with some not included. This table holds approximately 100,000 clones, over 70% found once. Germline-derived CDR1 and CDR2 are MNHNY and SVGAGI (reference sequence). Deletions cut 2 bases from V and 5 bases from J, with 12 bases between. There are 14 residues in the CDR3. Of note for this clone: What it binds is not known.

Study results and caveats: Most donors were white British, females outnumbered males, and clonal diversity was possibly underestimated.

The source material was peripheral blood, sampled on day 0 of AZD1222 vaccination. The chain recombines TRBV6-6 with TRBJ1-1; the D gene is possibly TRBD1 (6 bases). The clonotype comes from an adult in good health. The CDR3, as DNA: TGTGCCAGCAGTTACAGGGGGGCAGAGACTGAAGCTTTCTTT. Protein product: CASSYRGAETEAFF.